Presented here are 27 T cell receptor beta chains from one specimen sequenced in a study of Graves' ophthalmopathy and Graves' hyperthyroidism. The TCR beta CDR3 regions underwent amplification from RNA transcripts. First-round RT-PCR with HTBI primers preceded a second-round multiplex PCR. TCRdb re-derived calls from the multiplex PCR reads in MiXCR, one entry per CDR3 protein. The top ten hold around 10% of the sample, which has around 1,000,000 distinct CDR3 sequences, about 36% seen once. The sequencing sample was made of peripheral blood or thyroid tissue (not recorded which). These receptors were obtained from an adult man with Graves' hyperthyroidism.

In its sample, this clonotype was seen many times. The chain joins TRBV29-1 to TRBJ2-7; D might be TRBD2 (5 bases). The CDR3 is 11 amino acids. Germline V gene sequence: CDR1 SQVTM, CDR2 ANQGSEA. Trimming took off 3 bases at V and 3 bases at J, with 6 bases between the two ends. The CDR3: CSVDEGYEQYF. CDR3 DNA sequence: TGCAGCGTTGATGAGGGCTACGAGCAGTACTTC.

This clonotype has a handful of counts. The chain links TRBV10-1 to TRBJ1-5; TRBD1 aligns across 7 bases. Trimming cost V 0 bases and J 1 base; bases outside gene matches: 3. This CDR3 is 16 amino acids long. Germline CDR1 is WNHNN and CDR2 is SYGVQD (reference sequence). The CDR3 here is CASSESNRGSNQPQHF. CDR3 in DNA: TGCGCCAGCAGTGAGTCAAACAGGGGAAGCAATCAGCCCCAGCATTTT.

This clonotype came up many times. The gene calls are TRBV2 and TRBJ1-4, with 7 bases fitting TRBD1. This CDR3 spans 15 amino acids. Germline values: CDR1 SNHLY, CDR2 FYNNEI. The V gene end was trimmed by 7 bases and the J gene end by 4 bases; junction bases not matched to a gene: 9. The CDR3 sequence is CASTPHRGLNEKLFF. The CDR3 DNA is TGTGCCAGCACACCTCACAGGGGCCTTAATGAAAAACTGTTTTTT. The entire variable domain, with the rest obtained from reference TRBV2 and TRBJ1-4, is as follows: EPEVTQTPSHQVTQMGQEVILRCVPISNHLYFYWYRQILGQKVEFLVSFYNNEISEKSEIFDDQFSVERPDGSNFTLKIRSTKLEDSAMYFCASTPHRGLNEKLFFGSGTQLSVL.

This chain connects TRBV28 to TRBJ1-5, with D uncertain. The germline V gene encodes CDR1 MDHEN and CDR2 SYDVKM. V lost 8 bases and J 1 base, leaving 6 bases between the germline ends. The CDR3 contains 12 residues. Here the CDR3 DNA reads TGTGCCAGCTGGGAAAGCAATCAGCCCCAGCATTTT. Amino acid sequence: CASWESNQPQHF.

The J gene is TRBJ1-1, the V gene TRBV6-2 or TRBV6-3; 8 positions agree with TRBD1. The J segment lost 0 bases and the V segment lost 6 bases, leaving 9 bases of the junction unmatched. The CDR3 is made up of 16 amino acids. CDR1 and CDR2 (germline): MNHEY, SVGEGT. This chain's CDR3 is CASSTDRTGMNTEAFF. The CDR3 coding sequence is TGTGCCAGCAGCACCGATCGGACAGGGATGAACACTGAAGCTTTCTTT.

V and J are TRBV24-1 and TRBJ1-2, with D unresolved. V gave up 5 bases and J gave up 4 bases, with 13 bases separating them. Germline V CDR1 and CDR2: KGHDR, SFDVKD. The CDR3 is 14 residues long. The CDR3 loop reads CATSATLDLYGYTF. The CDR3 coding sequence is TGTGCCACCAGTGCTACCCTGGACCTCTATGGCTACACCTTC.

J is TRBJ1-5 and V is TRBV10-3, with D possibly being TRBD1 (5 bases). The germline CDR1 and CDR2 sequences are ENHRY and SYGVKD. This CDR3 has 15 residues. Trimming removed 5 bases from V and 7 bases from J, with 18 bases in between. The CDR3 reads CAISYVAGVRQPQHF. CDR3 in DNA: TGTGCCATCAGTTACGTCGCGGGGGTAAGGCAGCCCCAGCATTTT.

This clonotype showed up many times. The chain links TRBV20-1 to TRBJ2-7, with D perhaps matching TRBD1 (6 bases). V was clipped by 1 base and J by 3 bases, with 19 bases between them. The CDR3 runs to 16 residues. Germline CDR1 reads DFQATT; CDR2 reads SNEGSKA (reference sequence). The CDR3 DNA follows: TGCAGTGCTAGAGGGGACCTTGACAGGTTCGGCTACGAGCAGTACTTC. Translated, it gives CSARGDLDRFGYEQYF.

A few counts support this clonotype. The gene calls are TRBV30 and TRBJ1-6; D is undetermined. Germline V gene data show CDR1 as GTSNPN and CDR2 as SVGIG (reference sequence). Trimming took 2 bases from V and 7 from J, leaving 9 bases between them. This CDR3 region has 13 residues. The CDR3 DNA reads as TGTGCCTGGAGTCTTGATCAGAATTCACCCCTCCACTTT. This translates into CAWSLDQNSPLHF.

This clonotype was seen only a few times. Possible read error: a much larger clone is one base away. The chain has TRBV10-3 and TRBJ2-2; no reliable D call. The CDR3 is 16 residues long. The germline V gene encodes CDR1 ENHRY and CDR2 SYGVKD. V lost 2 bases to trimming and J lost 3 bases, with 13 bases between them. In DNA form, the CDR3 reads TGTGCCATCAGTGAGCAGGCCCCCACGGACACCGGGGAGCTGTTTTTT. Amino acids: CAISEQAPTDTGELFF.

Only a few counts were recorded for this clonotype. This rearrangement joins TRBV28 to TRBJ1-6; D possibly corresponds to TRBD1 (5 bases). The germline V gene encodes CDR1 MDHEN and CDR2 SYDVKM. The length of the CDR3 is 13 residues. V was pared by 4 bases and J by 11 bases, with 12 bases between. The CDR3 here is CASSSQVYAPLHF. The CDR3 DNA follows: TGTGCCAGCAGTTCACAGGTCTACGCACCCCTCCACTTT.

Of note for this clonotype: An end of the junction differs from the germline gene, which may be a read error. The chain is built from TRBV7-2 and TRBJ2-5; no firm D call. This CDR3 region has 13 residues. Looked up from germline, CDR1 is SGHTA and CDR2 is FQGNSA. The CDR3 protein is CATSPINSETQYF. CDR3 in DNA: TGTGCCACCAGCCCGATCAATTCGGAGACCCAGTACTTC.

The V gene is TRBV9, the J gene TRBJ2-7; the match to TRBD2 covers 11 bases. CDR1 and CDR2 from the germline V gene are SGDLS and YYNGEE. Unmatched junction bases numbered 9, after V lost 6 bases and J lost 4 bases. The CDR3 is made up of 15 amino acids. The CDR3 nucleotides read TGTGCCAGCACCGCAGGGACTAGCGGATCTTACGAGCAGTACTTC. It yields the protein CASTAGTSGSYEQYF.

This clonotype has ten or more counts. This chain joins TRBV7-2 and TRBJ2-7; D unclear. This CDR3 is built from 14 residues. The germline V gene encodes CDR1 SGHTA and CDR2 FQGNSA. The V end lost 1 base, the J end lost 3 bases, and 10 bases lay between the germline ends. In nucleotides, the CDR3 is TGTGCCAGCAGCTTAGTACCCGGAATCTACGAGCAGTACTTC. It yields the protein CASSLVPGIYEQYF.

The rearrangement uses TRBV20-1 and TRBJ1-5; maybe TRBD1 (5 bases). The CDR3 spans 14 residues. Trimming shortened V by 6 bases and J by 11 bases, and 23 bases separated the two germline ends. Germline V gives CDR1 DFQATT, CDR2 SNEGSKA (reference sequence). The CDR3 spells CSAGADSAQETQHF. In DNA form, the CDR3 reads TGCAGTGCCGGTGCTGACAGCGCACAAGAGACCCAGCATTTT.

Ten or more counts support this clonotype. The rearrangement uses TRBV11-3 and TRBJ2-7, with a tentative D call TRBD1 (6 bases). Trimming took 5 bases from V and 7 from J, leaving 12 bases between them. Per the germline V gene, CDR1 is SGHNT and CDR2 is YENEEA. The CDR3 has 12 amino acids. The CDR3 reads CASSRQVGEQYF. The CDR3 region has the DNA TGTGCCAGCAGCCGACAGGTGGGGGAGCAGTACTTC.

This clonotype was recorded many times. The chain combines TRBV6-5 with TRBJ2-5; 11 positions agree with TRBD1. The germline CDR1 and CDR2 sequences are MNHEY and SVGAGI. The CDR3 covers 13 residues. Germline trimming cut 5 bases from V and 9 bases from J; bases unmatched to any gene: 5. The CDR3 is CASSEPGQGAQYF. The CDR3 DNA sequence: TGTGCCAGCAGTGAACCGGGACAGGGGGCCCAGTACTTC.

This clonotype was seen a few times. V usage is TRBV6-2 or TRBV6-3 and J usage is TRBJ1-1; D is ambiguous. There are 12 residues in the CDR3. Germline lookup yields CDR1 MNHEY and CDR2 SVGEGT. V was shortened by 0 bases and J by 11 bases, with 10 bases between the two germline ends. CDR3 DNA: TGTGCCAGCAGTTACTCCCGGGTCCAGGCTTTCTTT. Translated, it gives CASSYSRVQAFF.

Turning to this clonotype: It may be a read error: a sequence one base away is much more abundant. The chain has TRBV7-9 and TRBJ1-1; TRBD1 aligns across 7 bases. This CDR3 comprises 14 residues. Germline CDR1 and CDR2: SEHNR and FQNEAQ (reference sequence). The CDR3 DNA reads as TGCGTCAGCAGCCAACGACAGGGAAAGGCTGAAGCTTTCTTT. Translating gives CVSSQRQGKAEAFF.

This clonotype was counted ten times or more. The chain links TRBV20-1 to TRBJ1-4; unclear D gene. Per germline, CDR1 DFQATT and CDR2 SNEGSKA (reference sequence). The CDR3 length is 15 residues. Trimming stripped 0 bases from V and 3 bases from J, with 11 bases between. The CDR3 nucleotides are TGCAGTGCTAGAGAGTTCCCTTCGGCTAATGAAAAACTGTTTTTT. It is translated as CSAREFPSANEKLFF.

This clonotype occurred a few times. This chain uses TRBV29-1 with TRBJ2-7; tentative D call: TRBD1 (6 bases). The ends were cut back, 4 bases at V and 0 bases at J, with 13 bases in the middle. The CDR3 contains 14 residues. CDR1 SQVTM and CDR2 ANQGSEA come from the germline V gene. Here the CDR3 reads CSVVRTADSYEQYF. CDR3 coding DNA: TGCAGCGTTGTAAGGACAGCTGACTCCTACGAGCAGTACTTC.

This sequence joins TRBV28 and TRBJ1-6; D unclear. V shed 2 bases and J shed 9 bases, with 11 bases lying between them. The CDR3 loop spans 14 amino acids. Germline assignment: CDR1 MDHEN and CDR2 SYDVKM. The DNA of the CDR3 is TGTGCCAGCAGTTTAATCCCAAAAATTTCACCCCTCCACTTT. It specifies CASSLIPKISPLHF.

This clonotype was detected ten times or more. The V and J genes are TRBV3-1 and TRBJ1-1; tentatively, D is TRBD1 (5 bases). Germline V gene data show CDR1 as LGHDT and CDR2 as YNNKEL (reference sequence). Trimming removed 2 bases from V and 8 bases from J, with 9 bases in between. The CDR3 length is 12 residues. This CDR3 is CASSQSPGEAFF. CDR3 nucleotides: TGTGCCAGCAGCCAATCCCCAGGGGAAGCTTTCTTT.

CDR3 residues: CASSLDGDRGAYEQYF. In DNA form, the CDR3 reads TGTGCCAGCAGCTTAGACGGGGACAGGGGTGCCTACGAGCAGTACTTC. This chain connects TRBV7-2 to TRBJ2-7; 10 bases match TRBD1. CDR3 size: 16 residues. The junction had 5 bases not matched to a gene; V was cut back by 1 base and J by 2 bases. Germline-derived CDR1 and CDR2 are SGHTA and FQGNSA.

The table lists this clonotype with many counts. The chain joins TRBV29-1 to TRBJ1-3; D ambiguous. V gave up 0 bases and J gave up 0 bases, with 9 bases separating them. This CDR3 is 15 amino acids long. In germline, CDR1 is SQVTM, CDR2 ANQGSEA. The CDR3 loop reads CSVEESQSSGNTIYF. The DNA for the CDR3 is TGCAGCGTTGAAGAAAGTCAGAGCTCTGGAAACACCATATATTTT.

To note about this clonotype: At one end, the junction sequence differs from germline, possibly due to a read error. The rearrangement uses TRBV4-1 and TRBJ1-3; a possible D gene is TRBD1 (6 bases). Looked up from germline, CDR1 is MGHRA and CDR2 is YSYEKL. The CDR3 totals 17 residues. The CDR3 DNA is TGCACCAGCAGCCAAGAGAGTGGGGGGCCGATCGGAAACACCATATATTTT. Translating it yields CTSSQESGGPIGNTIYF.

This clonotype was counted only a few times. J is TRBJ1-4 and V is TRBV7-9; TRBD1 agrees at 7 bases. CDR1 is SEHNR, CDR2 FQNEAQ, per germline (reference sequence). This CDR3 is 15 amino acids long. Germline trimming cut 5 bases from V and 3 bases from J; bases unmatched to any gene: 6. The CDR3 DNA follows: TGTGCCAGCAGCCGGGGGACAGCAGCTAATGAAAAACTGTTTTTT. It encodes CASSRGTAANEKLFF.